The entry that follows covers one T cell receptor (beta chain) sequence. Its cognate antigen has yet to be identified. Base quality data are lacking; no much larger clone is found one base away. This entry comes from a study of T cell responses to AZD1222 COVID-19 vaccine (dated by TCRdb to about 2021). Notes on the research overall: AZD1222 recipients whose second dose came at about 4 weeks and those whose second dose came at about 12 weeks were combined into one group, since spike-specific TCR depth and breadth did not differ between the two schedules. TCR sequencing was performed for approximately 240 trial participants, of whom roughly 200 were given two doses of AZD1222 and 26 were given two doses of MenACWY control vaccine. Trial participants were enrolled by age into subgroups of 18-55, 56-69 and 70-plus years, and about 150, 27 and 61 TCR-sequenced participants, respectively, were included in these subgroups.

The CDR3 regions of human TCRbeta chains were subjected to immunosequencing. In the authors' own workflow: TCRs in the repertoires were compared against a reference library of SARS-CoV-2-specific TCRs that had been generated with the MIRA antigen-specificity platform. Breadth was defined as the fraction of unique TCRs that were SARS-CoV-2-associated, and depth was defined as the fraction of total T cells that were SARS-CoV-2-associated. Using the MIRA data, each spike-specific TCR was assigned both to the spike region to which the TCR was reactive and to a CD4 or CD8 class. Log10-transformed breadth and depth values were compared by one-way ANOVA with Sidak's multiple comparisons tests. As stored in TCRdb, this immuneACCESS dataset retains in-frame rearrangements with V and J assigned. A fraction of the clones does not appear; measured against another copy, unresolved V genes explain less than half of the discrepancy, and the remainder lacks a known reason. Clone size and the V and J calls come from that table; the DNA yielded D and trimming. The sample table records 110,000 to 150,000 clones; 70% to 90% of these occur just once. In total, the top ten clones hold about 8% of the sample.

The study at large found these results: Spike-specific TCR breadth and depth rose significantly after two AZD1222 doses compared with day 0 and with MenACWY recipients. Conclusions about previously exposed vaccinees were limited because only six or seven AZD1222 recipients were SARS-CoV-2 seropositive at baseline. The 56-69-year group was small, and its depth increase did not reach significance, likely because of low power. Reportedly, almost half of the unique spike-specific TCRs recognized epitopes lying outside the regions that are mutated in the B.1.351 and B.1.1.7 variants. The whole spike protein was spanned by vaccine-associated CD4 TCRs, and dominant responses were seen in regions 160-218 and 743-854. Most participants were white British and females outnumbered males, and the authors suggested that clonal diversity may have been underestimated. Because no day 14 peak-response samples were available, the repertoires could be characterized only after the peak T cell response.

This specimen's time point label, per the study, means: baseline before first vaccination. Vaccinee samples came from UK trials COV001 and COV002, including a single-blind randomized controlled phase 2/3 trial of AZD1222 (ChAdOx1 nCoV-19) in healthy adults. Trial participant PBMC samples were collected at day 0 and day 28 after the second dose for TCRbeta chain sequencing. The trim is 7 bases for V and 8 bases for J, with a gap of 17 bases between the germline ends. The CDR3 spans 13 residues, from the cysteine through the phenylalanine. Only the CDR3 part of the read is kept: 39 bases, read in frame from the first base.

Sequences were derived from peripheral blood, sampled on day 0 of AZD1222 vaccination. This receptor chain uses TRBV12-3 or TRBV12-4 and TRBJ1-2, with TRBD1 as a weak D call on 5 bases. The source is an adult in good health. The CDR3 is CASTQQVSLGYTF. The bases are TGTGCCAGCACCCAACAGGTTTCGTTGGGCTACACCTTC.